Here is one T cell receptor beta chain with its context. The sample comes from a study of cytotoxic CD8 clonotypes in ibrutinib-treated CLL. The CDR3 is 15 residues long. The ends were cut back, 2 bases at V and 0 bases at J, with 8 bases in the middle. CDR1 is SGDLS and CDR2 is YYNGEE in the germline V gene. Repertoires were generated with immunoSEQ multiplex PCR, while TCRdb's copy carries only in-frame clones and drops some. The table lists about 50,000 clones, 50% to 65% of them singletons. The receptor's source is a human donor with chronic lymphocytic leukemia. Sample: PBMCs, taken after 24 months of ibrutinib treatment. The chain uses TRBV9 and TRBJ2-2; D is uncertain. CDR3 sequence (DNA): TGTGCCAGCAGCGTCGGAATGGCGAACACCGGGGAGCTGTTTTTT. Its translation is CASSVGMANTGELFF. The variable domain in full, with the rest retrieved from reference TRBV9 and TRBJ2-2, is DSGVTQTPKHLITATGQRVTLRCSPRSGDLSVYWYQQSLDQGLQFLIQYYNGEERAKGNILERFSAQQFPDLHSELNLSSLELGDSALYFCASSVGMANTGELFFGEGSRLTVL.